This TCR beta chain was captured in a study of shared clonotypes between healthy human individuals. Study conclusions and caveats: Only a few donors were included, so the genetic and exposure-history diversity represented was limited. The study found about 5% of naive CD4 clonotypes shared across a few donors.

The assay ran at deep level. Data came from immunoSEQ multiplex PCR; TCRdb stores just in-frame clones and leaves some out. The data hold fewer than 350,000 clones, with around 87% observed a single time. Comment on this clone: Its target is not known.

Donation came from healthy HIV-negative adults that had no recent acute infections or vaccinations. CDR3 length: 19 amino acids. V was shortened by 3 bases and J by 3 bases, with 26 bases between the two germline ends. Germline V gene lookup returns CDR1 SGHAT and CDR2 FQNNGV. The chain links TRBV11-2 to TRBJ1-2; D is possibly TRBD1 (6 bases). Sequenced: memory CD8+ T cells sorted from blood. Subset denoted: CD45RO+ cells pooled with CCR7-negative TemRA cells. This clonotype originated in a man between 18 and 29 years old in good health. The CDR3 coding sequence is TGTGCCAGCAGCTTTGGGAGAAACCTAAACAGGGACGACGACTATGGCTACACCTTC. Translating it yields CASSFGRNLNRDDDYGYTF. The whole variable domain, filled in from reference TRBV11-2 and TRBJ1-2, reads EAGVAQSPRYKIIEKRQSVAFWCNPISGHATLYWYQQILGQGPKLLIQFQNNGVVDDSQLPKDRFSAERLKGVDSTLKIQPAKLEDSAVYLCASSFGRNLNRDDDYGYTFGSGTRLTVV.